This T cell receptor (beta chain) stems from a study of identical twins. After template switching added a universal primer site, the resulting cDNA carried unique molecular identifiers. TCRdb called the 5' RACE reads again in MiXCR, with one record for every CDR3 protein. The profile shows 240,000 or so distinct CDR3 sequences, roughly a tenth of them singletons. Study-level points and caveats: Its conclusions, products of cross-sectional statistical analysis, did not come from following the same donors. For out-of-frame beta sequences, excess twin sharing was weaker. Within monozygotic twins, out-of-frame TCR alpha sharing was underestimated by the models.

This clonotype was recorded many times. As yet, its antigen is unknown. The sequenced sample was memory T cells sorted from blood. This TCR was recovered from a man aged 45-65 years in good health.

The CDR3 DNA follows: TGTGCCAGCAGCCTTCGACAGGTCACAGATACGCAGTATTTT. Amino acids: CASSLRQVTDTQYF. The gene calls are TRBV11-2 and TRBJ2-3; tentatively, D is TRBD1 (6 bases). Per germline, CDR1 SGHAT and CDR2 FQNNGV. This CDR3 region has 14 residues. With 5 bases removed from V and 2 bases from J, the gap between germline ends came to 11 bases. Full variable domain (missing parts from reference TRBV11-2 and TRBJ2-3): EAGVAQSPRYKIIEKRQSVAFWCNPISGHATLYWYQQILGQGPKLLIQFQNNGVVDDSQLPKDRFSAERLKGVDSTLKIQPAKLEDSAVYLCASSLRQVTDTQYFGPGTRLTVL.